This paragraph reports one T cell receptor (beta chain). Its antigen is not identified. Between the trimmed V and J ends, which lost 5 bases and 1 base, there was a span of 12 bases. In germline, CDR1 is SEHNR, CDR2 FQNEAQ (reference sequence). The CDR3 contains 15 residues. The data are from a study of T cell responses to AZD1222 COVID-19 vaccine. In the study overall: Second doses were pooled across both intervals (about 4 or about 12 weeks).

Findings and caveats of the study: At baseline, just a handful of AZD1222 recipients tested seropositive. Reports say nearly half of spike-specific TCRs go after unmutated variant regions.

Some clones are missing from TCRdb's copy, which holds only in-frame ones; the method was immunoSEQ multiplex PCR. In the table there are 100,000 to 150,000 clones, about nine tenths of which are singletons. The chain combines TRBV7-9 with TRBJ1-3, with D unclear. Source: peripheral blood, taken on day 0 of AZD1222 vaccination. The sequence derives from an adult in good health. This chain's CDR3 is CASSPASASGNTIYF. CDR3 DNA sequence: TGTGCCAGCAGCCCGGCGTCCGCATCTGGAAACACCATATATTTT.